Listed below are T cell receptor beta chains from one sample, sequenced in a study of cytomegalovirus exposure and HLA in healthy donors. Method: immunoSEQ multiplex PCR; TCRdb's copy keeps in-frame clones and lacks some. The sample has 120,000 to 150,000 clones, about 74% seen once. What was sequenced was PBMCs. These receptors all stem from a man aged 35 to 55 in good health and CMV-seropositive. Each CDR3 is given with its conserved first and last residue. The D gene is left open where the match is weak. Not every row has a clone size; where given, it reads once, few, many or a size class.

d_call	v_call	j_call	clone_size	cdr3_nt	cdr3_aa
-	TRBV5-3	TRBJ2-7	few	TGTGCCAGAAGCTTGAAACGGAGGAGCTCCTACGAGCAGTACTTC	CARSLKRRSSYEQYF
-	TRBV19	TRBJ1-1	-	TGTGCCAGTAGTATCACAGGTTACACTGAAGCTTTCTTT	CASSITGYTEAFF
-	TRBV7-6	TRBJ1-1	-	TGTGCCAGCAGCTCCCCCTCAGGTGAAGCTTTCTTT	CASSSPSGEAFF
-	TRBV7-2	TRBJ2-3	-	TGTGCCAGCAGCTATTACACAGATACGCAGTATTTT	CASSYYTDTQYF
-	TRBV5-1	TRBJ1-4	-	TGCGCCAGCAGCTTGGACGAGGGCCTTAATGAAAAACTGTTTTTT	CASSLDEGLNEKLFF
-	TRBV10-3	TRBJ2-5	-	TGTGCCATCGGACTGGCAGAGACCCAGTACTTC	CAIGLAETQYF
-	TRBV9	TRBJ2-7	-	TGTGCCAGCAGCGTAGGTCAGGACTACGAGCAGTACTTC	CASSVGQDYEQYF
TRBD2	TRBV28	TRBJ2-2	-	TGTGCCAGCAGTTTTGCGGGAGCGAACACCGGGGAGCTGTTTTTT	CASSFAGANTGELFF
-	TRBV28	TRBJ2-7	once	TGTGCCAGCAGTGAGGTTTACGAGCAGTACTTC	CASSEVYEQYF
TRBD1	TRBV5-1	TRBJ1-2	-	TGCGCCAGCAGCCCAGGGACAGGGATCTATGGCTACACCTTC	CASSPGTGIYGYTF
-	TRBV5-4	TRBJ1-2	-	TGTGCCAGCAGCTTATCGCGATATAGCGATGGCTACACCTTC	CASSLSRYSDGYTF
-	TRBV4-1	TRBJ2-5	-	TGCGCCAGCAGCCAATGGCAGAAAGAGACCCAGTACTTC	CASSQWQKETQYF
TRBD1	TRBV2	TRBJ1-1	few	TGTGCCAGCACCTTTCCCCAGGGGGCAAGGACTGAAGCTTTCTTT	CASTFPQGARTEAFF
-	TRBV18	TRBJ1-5	-	TGTGCCAGCTCTCTAGGACAGAGACTGTATCAGCCCCAGCATTTT	CASSLGQRLYQPQHF
-	TRBV6-8	TRBJ2-1	-	TGTGCCAGCAGCAGCCCCTGGGCAGGTTCCTACAATGAGCAGTTCTTC	CASSSPWAGSYNEQFF
-	TRBV9	TRBJ2-3	-	TGTGCCAGCAGCGTTGCCAACTTCTTAGGCACAGATACGCAGTATTTT	CASSVANFLGTDTQYF
-	TRBV2	TRBJ2-7	-	TGTGCCAGCACCGAGTCCCCCTACGAGCAGTACTTC	CASTESPYEQYF
TRBD1	TRBV6-6	TRBJ1-1	-	TGTGCCAGCAGTCAGAGACAGGGAAACACTGAAGCTTTCTTT	CASSQRQGNTEAFF
-	TRBV7-9	TRBJ2-7	-	TGTGCCAGCAGCTCGCCGACAGCTAGCTACGAGCAGTACTTC	CASSSPTASYEQYF
-	TRBV27	TRBJ1-5	-	TGTGCCAGCAGTCTACAGGATAGCAATCAGCCCCAGCATTTT	CASSLQDSNQPQHF
-	TRBV23-1	TRBJ1-2	-	TGCGCCAACCCCGGATTATCTGGGGCTGTCTACACCTTC	CANPGLSGAVYTF
-	TRBV5-1	TRBJ2-3	-	TGCGCCAGCAGCCTAGAGGGCACAGATACGCAGTATTTT	CASSLEGTDTQYF
TRBD2	TRBV7-2	TRBJ2-7	-	TGTGCCAGCAGCTCGCCGGTTAGCGGGTTCTCCTACGAGCAGTACTTC	CASSSPVSGFSYEQYF
-	TRBV28	TRBJ2-1	-	TGTGCCAGCAGTCCCGAGGGTCGGGACAATGAGCAGTTCTTC	CASSPEGRDNEQFF
-	TRBV2	TRBJ1-5	-	TGTGCCAGCAGTGAACTGGGGCACAATCAGCCCCAGCATTTT	CASSELGHNQPQHF
-	TRBV27	TRBJ1-2	-	TGTGCCAGCAGTGCCGCAACAGGGTATGGCTACACCTTC	CASSAATGYGYTF
-	TRBV28	TRBJ2-5	-	TGTGCCAGCAGTTTATCCGTAACAGGGCGCGGGGAGACCCAGTACTTC	CASSLSVTGRGETQYF
-	TRBV27	TRBJ2-7	-	TGTGCCAGCAGTTACAGGGCGGGCGAGCAGTACTTC	CASSYRAGEQYF
TRBD1	TRBV13	TRBJ2-7	-	TGTGCCAGCAGCATGACAGGGTGGCCCTCCTACGAGCAGTACTTC	CASSMTGWPSYEQYF
-	TRBV6-6	TRBJ1-5	-	TGTGCCAGCAGTTCGGGTAGCAATCAGCCCCAGCATTTT	CASSSGSNQPQHF
-	TRBV7-7	TRBJ2-2	-	TGTGCCAGCAGCTTGACAGGGTTGGAGGGCACCGGGGAGCTGTTTTTT	CASSLTGLEGTGELFF
-	TRBV7-2	TRBJ1-4	-	TGTGCCAGCAGCCCCCAAAGCCCAGGGACTAATGAAAAACTGTTTTTT	CASSPQSPGTNEKLFF
-	TRBV21-1	TRBJ2-1	-	TGTGCCAGCAGCCGGCCCGGGACTAGGCACTACAATGAGCAGTTCTTC	CASSRPGTRHYNEQFF
-	TRBV7-9	TRBJ1-1	-	TGTGCCAGCAGCTTTGGGGGCCTCACTGAAGCTTTCTTT	CASSFGGLTEAFF
-	TRBV2	TRBJ1-4	-	TGTGCCAGCAGTGTTGGCGGGGGAGGTGCAACTAATGAAAAACTGTTTTTT	CASSVGGGGATNEKLFF
TRBD2	TRBV19	TRBJ2-5	-	TGTGCCAGTAGGACTAGCGGGAGTGGAGAGACCCAGTACTTC	CASRTSGSGETQYF
TRBD2	TRBV7-8	TRBJ2-7	-	TGTGCCAGCAGCTTAGGGGACCGACTAGCGGGAGGGCCTTACGAGCAGTACTTC	CASSLGDRLAGGPYEQYF
TRBD2	TRBV7-3	TRBJ2-1	-	TGTGCCAGCAGCTTAACCCCGGGGAGCGGGAGAAATGAGCAGTTCTTC	CASSLTPGSGRNEQFF
TRBD1	TRBV9	TRBJ2-5	-	TGTGCCAGCAGCGTAGCCGCAGGGGCAGGGGGAGAGACCCAGTACTTC	CASSVAAGAGGETQYF
-	TRBV5-4	TRBJ2-3	few	TGTGCCAGCAGCTTGGATCTTGGGAGCGGCGATACGCAGTATTTT	CASSLDLGSGDTQYF
TRBD1	TRBV7-9	TRBJ2-7	-	TGTGCCAGCAGCCACCGGGACAGGGGCGACGAGCAGTACTTC	CASSHRDRGDEQYF
TRBD1	TRBV30	TRBJ2-3	once	TGTGCCTGGTCGACAGGGGGTGGGGCAGATACGCAGTATTTT	CAWSTGGGADTQYF
TRBD1	TRBV5-1	TRBJ1-4	-	TGCGCCAGCAGCTCGGGACAGCCTAATGAAAAACTGTTTTTT	CASSSGQPNEKLFF
-	TRBV19	TRBJ1-1	-	TGTGCCAGTAGTATCGCGGGATTGAACACTGAAGCTTTCTTT	CASSIAGLNTEAFF
-	TRBV2	TRBJ2-2	-	TGTGCCAGCAATCCCGGGACACCAAACACCGGGGAGCTGTTTTTT	CASNPGTPNTGELFF
TRBD1	TRBV30	TRBJ2-7	few	TGTGCCTGGAACAGGGGGCCGACCTACGAGCAGTACTTC	CAWNRGPTYEQYF
TRBD1	TRBV5-1	TRBJ1-6	-	TGCGCCAGCAGCTTGCTGGGACAGGGGAATTCACCCCTCCACTTT	CASSLLGQGNSPLHF
TRBD1	TRBV5-8	TRBJ2-1	-	TGTGCCAGCAGCCCTCGGGACAGGGTGCCACAGGGTGAGCAGTTCTTC	CASSPRDRVPQGEQFF
TRBD1	TRBV7-9	TRBJ2-2	-	TGTGCCAGCAGCTCGAGGACAGGGGGCTATATCACCGGGGAGCTGTTTTTT	CASSSRTGGYITGELFF
-	TRBV19	TRBJ1-5	-	TGTGCCAGTAGTATTGGGGGCGCTGGACAGCCCCAGCATTTT	CASSIGGAGQPQHF
TRBD2	TRBV28	TRBJ2-7	-	TGTGCCAGCAGCCGACTAGCGGGAGGGAACCTCTACGAGCAGTACTTC	CASSRLAGGNLYEQYF
TRBD2	TRBV5-4	TRBJ2-1	once	TGTGCCAGCAGCTCCAGGACTAGCGGTGAGTTCTTC	CASSSRTSGEFF
-	TRBV20-1	TRBJ1-1	-	TGCAGTGCCCAATCGGACATGGTTAAGTTCTTT	CSAQSDMVKFF
TRBD2	TRBV18	TRBJ2-4	-	TGTGCCAGCTCACCCACGGGGGGAGACATTCAGTACTTC	CASSPTGGDIQYF
-	TRBV5-8	TRBJ2-7	-	TGTGCCAGCAGCTTGCGGGAGCCCAGCGAGCAGTACTTC	CASSLREPSEQYF
-	TRBV11-2	TRBJ2-1	-	TGTGCCAGCAGCTTAGACTTGGGCCTCGGGGGGCGTGAGCAGTTCTTC	CASSLDLGLGGREQFF
TRBD2	TRBV6-6	TRBJ2-3	few	TGTGCCAGCAGGGAACGGACTAGCGGGAGAGCAGATACGCAGTATTTT	CASRERTSGRADTQYF
-	TRBV19	TRBJ2-5	-	TGTGCCAGTAGTATACAGCCAGCTAGCACCCAGTACTTC	CASSIQPASTQYF
-	TRBV7-8	TRBJ2-5	-	TGTGCCAGCAGCTTAGTCCTAGAGGGCCAAGAGACCCAGTACTTC	CASSLVLEGQETQYF
TRBD2	TRBV25-1	TRBJ2-1	-	TGTGCCAGCAGTAAGCGGGAGGGCAATGAGCAGTTCTTC	CASSKREGNEQFF